The text below deals with one TCR beta chain. Its antigen remains unidentified. Built from TCR beta cDNA, the libraries had unique molecular identifiers in them. T cells numbering roughly 0.9 to 10 million yielded cDNA molecules that totaled roughly 500,000. One entry per CDR3 protein, called by TCRdb with MiXCR from the PCR reads. The sample has some 690,000 distinct CDR3 sequences; 25% to 30% are singletons. This entry is derived from a study of post-analysis software for immune sequencing data. Study in general: The patients showed relapsing-remitting, secondary progressive and progressive-relapsing multiple sclerosis courses.

Study results and limitations: Samples from a shared batch, those prepared together, strongly co-clustered by F measure. Compared with controls, patients showed significantly lower normalized Chao1 diversity. Five or six TRBV segments, including TRBV5-6, TRBV5-1 and TRBV20-1, were more frequent in patients than controls.

Germline V gives CDR1 SGHNT, CDR2 YYREEE (reference sequence). There are 16 residues in the CDR3. Trimming removed 0 bases from V and 8 bases from J, with 18 bases in between. J is TRBJ2-1 and V is TRBV5-4; D unclear. The sequence came from a girl between 10 and 17 years old with multiple sclerosis. Input material: blood. CDR3 region: CASSLEASSLPHEQFF. CDR3 coding DNA: TGTGCCAGCAGCTTGGAGGCATCGTCTCTCCCCCATGAGCAGTTCTTC.